This TCR beta chain was identified during a study of blood T cells in healthy people across ages. Study conclusions and caveats: No one knew whether donors had CMV, which possibly confounded expanded clonotype changes.

The germline V gene has CDR1 SGHRS and CDR2 YFSETQ. Trimming pared 3 bases from V and 6 bases from J, leaving 11 bases between. This CDR3 spans 13 amino acids. As concerns this clonotype: What it binds is not known.

The individuals who served as donors were healthy Caucasians living in Russia, aged roughly 6 to 100. Per sample, a minimum of 6 million PBMCs were isolated. Total RNA extracted from each sample amounted to at least 6 micrograms. Using a J-beta primer mix together with a sample-barcoded 5' primer, a second PCR was run for about 6 to 11 cycles. TCRdb ran MiXCR on the 5' RACE reads and lists one entry per CDR3 protein. The table lists around 620,000 distinct CDR3 sequences, roughly 28% of them singletons, with less than 20% in the top ten. The V and J genes are TRBV5-1 and TRBJ2-3, with a weak D call TRBD1 (6 bases). This clonotype was sampled from a woman aged 65 to 85 in good health. Sequenced input: blood. The CDR3 here is CASSSTGMDTQYF. The CDR3 bases are TGCGCCAGCAGCTCTACAGGGATGGATACGCAGTATTTT.